The TCR beta chain described here comes from a study of long-term antiretroviral therapy in people with HIV. Study-level information: The 2015 immediate-ART recommendation came about a decade after the earliest samples. Study-wide results and limits: In samples taken after ART, diversity increased but remained below transplant donor control levels.

As for this clone: Its specificity is not known.

The run of the v3.0 immunoSEQ assay was at survey level. Some clones are missing from TCRdb's copy, which holds only in-frame ones; the method was immunoSEQ multiplex PCR. The table records approximately 29,000 clones, roughly 84% of them present only once. This clonotype originated in a man aged 18 to 35 with HIV. Sequenced here: unsorted PBMCs, sampled 0.4 years after starting antiretroviral therapy.

The CDR3 DNA reads TGTGCCAGCAGTCCCCTTGGCCGTGGGGGGAACACTGAAGCTTTCTTT. Translation: CASSPLGRGGNTEAFF. The V gene is TRBV27, the J gene TRBJ1-1; weak D call: TRBD1 (5 bases). CDR1 is MNHEY and CDR2 is SMNVEV in the germline V gene (reference sequence). The CDR3 contains 16 residues. V lost 5 bases, J lost 1 base, and 17 bases lay in between.